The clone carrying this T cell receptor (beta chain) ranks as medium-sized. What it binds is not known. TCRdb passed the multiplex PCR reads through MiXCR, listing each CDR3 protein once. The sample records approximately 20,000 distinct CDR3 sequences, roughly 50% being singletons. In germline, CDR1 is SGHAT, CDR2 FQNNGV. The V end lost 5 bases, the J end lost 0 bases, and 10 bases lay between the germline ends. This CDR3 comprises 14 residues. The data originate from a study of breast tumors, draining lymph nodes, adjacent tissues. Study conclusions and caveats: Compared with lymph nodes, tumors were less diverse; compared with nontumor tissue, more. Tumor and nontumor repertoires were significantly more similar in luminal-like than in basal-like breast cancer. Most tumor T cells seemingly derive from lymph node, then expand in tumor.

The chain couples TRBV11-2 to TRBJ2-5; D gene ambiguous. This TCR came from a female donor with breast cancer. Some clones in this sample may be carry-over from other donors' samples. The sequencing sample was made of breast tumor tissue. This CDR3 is CASSLVRHQETQYF. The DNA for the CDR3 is TGTGCCAGCAGCCTGGTTAGGCACCAAGAGACCCAGTACTTC.